This T cell receptor (beta chain) was sequenced in a study of blood T cell repertoires in COVID-19. The overall study: The analysed material was cDNA or gDNA that came from T cells, B-cell-depleted T cells, or PBMCs.

The ends were cut back, 5 bases at V and 3 bases at J, with 8 bases in the middle. This CDR3 has 12 residues. Germline values: CDR1 MNHNY, CDR2 SVGAGI (reference sequence). As handled by the study authors: For nucleated cells, counts were estimated from reference gene primer amplification. The protocol was immunoSEQ multiplex PCR, while the TCRdb copy is restricted to in-frame clones and leaves out a portion. That table is the source of V, J and clone size, and D and trimming were worked out from the DNA. The data contain 68,000 or so clones, 85% to 90% of them singletons. The source of this sequence is a man aged 50-59 years with acute or convalescent COVID-19. The sample consisted of peripheral blood. The V call is TRBV6-6, the J call TRBJ2-7; possibly TRBD2 for D (6 bases). The CDR3 reads CASSPGDYEQYF. The CDR3 DNA is TGTGCCAGCAGTCCGGGGGACTACGAGCAGTACTTC.